This T cell receptor beta chain appears in the sequencing data of a study of a mutant IDH1 vaccine in newly diagnosed glioma. Background on the study: Eight vaccinations went to patients in weeks 1, 3, 5, 7, 11, 15, 19, 23. With temozolomide cycles, or 4-6 weeks after radiotherapy alone, vaccination was started. Those enrolled had earlier been treated with radiotherapy, temozolomide, or both, mostly both.

This clone was detected a few times. The antigen remains unidentified. V lost 3 bases, J lost 1 base, and 2 bases stayed unmatched. Germline-derived CDR1 and CDR2 are SGHAT and FQNNGV. The CDR3 has 15 residues. Study-level results: Apparently, pseudoprogression bore no relation to changes among the top peripheral T cell clonotypes.

Assay used: immunoSEQ multiplex PCR; TCRdb lists only in-frame clones, some missing. This table holds tens of thousands of clones, 79% found once. Sample time point: week 5, during vaccination. The investigators gave 300 ug of mutant IDH1 20-mer peptide in each vaccine dose, together with topical imiquimod. The rearrangement joins TRBV11-2 to TRBJ2-2; 7 bases match TRBD2. Sample: PBMCs, taken from a glioma patient whose treatment included an IDH1 peptide vaccine. The clonotype comes from a man in his forties with glioma. Some clones in this sample may be carry-over from other donors' samples. CDR3 DNA: TGTGCCAGCAGCTTTGCGGGGGTGAACACCGGGGAGCTGTTTTTT. It codes for CASSFAGVNTGELFF.